These 14 T cell receptor beta chains share one sample of origin, sequenced in a study of blood T cell repertoires in COVID-19. The repertoire was sequenced with immunoSEQ multiplex PCR; TCRdb's copy has only in-frame clones and lacks some. The sample comprises 140,000 to 150,000 clones, 84% of which are singletons, and about two fifths rests with the top ten. The sample consisted of peripheral blood. Receptor source: a human donor in a cohort sampled during active COVID-19.

The CDR3: CASSLGAVSGNTIYF. The CDR3 DNA reads as TGCGCCAGCAGCTTGGGGGCAGTTTCTGGAAACACCATATATTTT. This chain links TRBV5-1 with TRBJ1-3; no definite D call. CDR3 length equals 15 residues. The germline V gene has CDR1 SGHRS and CDR2 YFSETQ. V lost 0 bases and J 1 base, leaving 8 bases between the germline ends.

The chain combines TRBV19 with TRBJ1-3; 8 bases match TRBD1. This CDR3 is 15 amino acids long. Germline V lookup: CDR1 LNHDA, CDR2 SQIVND (reference sequence). J lost 0 bases, V lost 5 bases, and 3 bases had no gene match. The chain's CDR3 is CASSLGTGSGNTIYF. In DNA form, the CDR3 reads TGTGCCAGTAGTCTAGGGACAGGCTCTGGAAACACCATATATTTT.

This chain uses TRBV3-1 (or the pseudogene TRBV3-2) with TRBJ2-3; the D gene is possibly TRBD2 (5 bases). V shed 1 base and J shed 5 bases, with 7 bases lying between them. The germline V gene encodes CDR1 LGHDT and CDR2 YNNKEL (reference sequence). The CDR3 runs 13 residues. The CDR3 sequence: CASSQGRRDTQYF. The CDR3 DNA reads TGTGCCAGCAGCCAAGGGAGGAGAGATACGCAGTATTTT.

This CDR3 reads CASSPRGIAGEYEQFF. In nucleotides, the CDR3 is TGTGCCAGCAGCCCCCGGGGAATAGCGGGGGAGTATGAGCAGTTCTTC. The V call is TRBV9, the J call TRBJ2-1, with 9 bases lining up with TRBD2. The CDR3 covers 16 residues. V shed 4 bases and J 8 bases; nucleotides not matched to a gene: 13. CDR1 is SGDLS and CDR2 is YYNGEE in the germline V gene.

The rearrangement links TRBV6-1 to TRBJ1-5; 8 bases match TRBD1. There are 15 residues in the CDR3. Germline values: CDR1 MNHNS, CDR2 SASEGT. V lost 3 bases, J lost 7 bases, and 8 bases stayed unmatched. The CDR3 sequence is CASSDGQGLRQPQHF. The CDR3 DNA is TGTGCCAGCAGTGACGGACAGGGACTCCGGCAGCCCCAGCATTTT.

The gene calls are TRBV13 and TRBJ1-1; 7 bases match TRBD1. The CDR3 length is 14 residues. J was trimmed by 4 bases and V by 5 bases; bases with no gene match: 7. Germline-derived CDR1 and CDR2 are PRHDT and FYEKMQ (reference sequence). This CDR3 is CASSTDRVVTEAFF. The CDR3 DNA sequence: TGTGCCAGCAGCACAGACAGGGTAGTCACTGAAGCTTTCTTT.

V usage is TRBV24-1 and J usage is TRBJ1-2; 8 nucleotides line up with TRBD1. CDR1 KGHDR and CDR2 SFDVKD come from the germline V gene. The CDR3 has 13 amino acids. The V segment lost 4 bases and the J segment 8 bases; nucleotides outside the gene matches: 5. CDR3 coding DNA: TGTGCCACCAGTGACCCGGACAGGGTGGGCTACACCTTC. This codes for CATSDPDRVGYTF.

The chain is built from TRBV24-1 and TRBJ2-5; 11 bases line up with TRBD2. Germline V gene data show CDR1 as KGHDR and CDR2 as SFDVKD. After removal of 4 bases from V and 5 bases from J, the junction contained 5 bases not matched to a gene. The CDR3 is 15 amino acids. The CDR3 loop reads CATSDTRTSGETQYF. The CDR3 DNA sequence: TGTGCCACCAGTGACACTAGGACTAGCGGGGAGACCCAGTACTTC.

The V gene is TRBV29-1, the J gene TRBJ2-5; D is possibly TRBD1 (5 bases). With 4 bases removed from V and 1 base from J, the gap between germline ends came to 10 bases. CDR1 and CDR2 from the germline V gene are SQVTM and ANQGSEA. The CDR3 runs 13 residues. CDR3 loop: CSVGRQFQETQYF. CDR3 nucleotide sequence: TGCAGCGTTGGCCGACAGTTCCAAGAGACCCAGTACTTC.

J is TRBJ2-7 and V is TRBV11-2, with a possible D match to TRBD1 (6 bases). CDR3 length equals 16 residues. CDR1 and CDR2 from the germline V gene are SGHAT and FQNNGV. V was pared by 0 bases and J by 6 bases, with 18 bases between. The CDR3 DNA sequence: TGTGCCAGCAGCTTAGATCAGGGTCAGGGGATGGGCGAGCAGTACTTC. Amino acid sequence: CASSLDQGQGMGEQYF.

This chain connects TRBV15 to TRBJ1-5; TRBD1 matches 8 bases. V lost 0 bases and J lost 2; bases outside the gene matches: 0. Germline assignment: CDR1 LNHNV and CDR2 YYDKDF (reference sequence). This CDR3 contains 15 residues. The DNA of the CDR3 is TGTGCCACCAGCAGAGAGGACAGGGGCAATCAGCCCCAGCATTTT. Translated, it gives CATSREDRGNQPQHF.

The V and J genes are TRBV12-3 or TRBV12-4 and TRBJ2-7, with a possible D match to TRBD2 (6 bases). This CDR3 is 13 amino acids long. Trimming cost V 5 bases and J 7 bases, with 15 bases left between them. The CDR3 coding sequence is TGTGCCAGCAGTCTTGGGACTTCGTGGGAGCAGTACTTC. Encoded protein: CASSLGTSWEQYF.

This clone was seen ten or more times. The chain combines TRBV28 with TRBJ1-2; no firm D call. The CDR3 covers 15 residues. Germline loops: CDR1 MDHEN, CDR2 SYDVKM. V lost 8 bases and J 0 bases, leaving 16 bases between the germline ends. CDR3 bases: TGTGCCAGCCAAAGCCGGGGAGTCGCTAACTATGGCTACACCTTC. It codes for CASQSRGVANYGYTF.

The chain employs TRBV6-5 and TRBJ1-3, with D possibly being TRBD1 (6 bases). V lost 11 bases and J lost 4, with 21 bases in between. Germline V gene data show CDR1 as MNHEY and CDR2 as SVGAGI. The CDR3 is made up of 15 amino acids. CDR3 residues: CASRSDGGPGNTIYF. The CDR3 DNA reads TGTGCCTCCCGAAGCGATGGGGGCCCAGGAAACACCATATATTTT.